This record concerns one T cell receptor beta chain sequence. TCRdb re-called the 5' RACE reads with MiXCR, one entry per CDR3 protein. The sample shows 550,000 to 700,000 distinct CDR3 sequences, roughly 20% of them seen only once. The data belong to a study of identical twins. Separately, the same data were catalogued under a study of T cells expressing NK-cell markers.

The sequence was collected from a woman younger than 35 in good health. Sequences were obtained from PBMCs.

The DNA of the CDR3 is TGCAGCGTCCGAGGACTAGCGGGAGTCAATGAGCAGTTCTTC. Residues: CSVRGLAGVNEQFF. This chain links TRBV29-1 with TRBJ2-1; TRBD2 agrees at 13 bases. Germline V gives CDR1 SQVTM, CDR2 ANQGSEA. The CDR3 runs to 14 residues. Trimming took 6 bases from V and 6 from J; bases not matched to a gene: 5.